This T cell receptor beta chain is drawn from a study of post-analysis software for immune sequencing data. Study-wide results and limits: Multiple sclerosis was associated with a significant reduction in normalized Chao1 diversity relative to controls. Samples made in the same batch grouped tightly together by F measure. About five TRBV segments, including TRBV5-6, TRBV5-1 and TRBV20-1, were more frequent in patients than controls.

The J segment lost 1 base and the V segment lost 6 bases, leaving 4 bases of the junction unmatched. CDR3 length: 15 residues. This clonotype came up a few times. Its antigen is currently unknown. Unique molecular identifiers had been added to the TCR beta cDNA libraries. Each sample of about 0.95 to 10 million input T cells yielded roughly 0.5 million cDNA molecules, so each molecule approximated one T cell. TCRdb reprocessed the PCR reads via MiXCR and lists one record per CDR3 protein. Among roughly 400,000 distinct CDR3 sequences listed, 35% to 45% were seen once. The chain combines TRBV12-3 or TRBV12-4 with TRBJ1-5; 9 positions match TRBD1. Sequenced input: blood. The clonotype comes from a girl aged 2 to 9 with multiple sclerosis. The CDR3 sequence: CASRPGTGSNQPQHF. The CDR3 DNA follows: TGTGCCAGCAGGCCCGGGACAGGGAGCAATCAGCCCCAGCATTTT.